This T cell receptor (beta chain) is from a study of blood T cell repertoires in COVID-19 (dated by TCRdb to 2020 to 2021). Regarding the study in general: Samples from collaborators originated in the United States, Italy and Spain and spanned both the acute and convalescent phases of COVID-19. The dataset comprised deeply sampled blood TCRbeta repertoires from subjects exposed to, actively infected with, or recovered from COVID-19. Where available, HLA class I and class II types were obtained from metadata supplied by the sample provider rather than from assay-based typing. A de-identified subject ID, COVID-19 status, age in years and sex were almost always included in the sample metadata. The prospective study material was composed of cDNA or gDNA derived from T cells, B-cell-depleted T cells, or PBMCs. Samples came from the ongoing ImmuneRACE study (first 160 participants) plus 1,254 subjects from 6 global collaborators. The repertoires were released in a freely available public database intended as a resource for research on the immune response to SARS-CoV-2. Broad study findings and their caveats: Clinical and demographic metadata were provided uncurated, with the amount varying by source and participant.

Participants in the prospective study were enrolled through a virtual design, were aged 18 to 89 years, and lived in under 25 United States geographic areas. In the prospective study, cohorts were assigned on the basis of participant-reported clinical history obtained from a screening survey and a study questionnaire. For ImmuneRACE Cohort 3, a participant was defined as recovered based on two consecutive negative NP/OP PCR tests, clearance by a healthcare professional, or resolution of symptoms. In the prospective study, whole blood, serum and a nasopharyngeal or oropharyngeal swab were collected from each participant by mobile phlebotomists. Additional blood draws and questionnaires over an approximately 2-month period could optionally be provided by prospective study participants. Blood samples from the prospective study were shipped frozen or at room temperature prior to DNA extraction. About this clone: Its antigen remains unidentified. No qualities accompany the bases; no much larger clone lies one base away.

TCRbeta CDR3 regions were amplified from genomic DNA by means of the immunoSEQ Assay, a bias-controlled multiplex PCR. From the authors' description of their analysis: The number of nucleated cells in each sample was estimated from the amplification of reference gene primers within the assay. To quantify the absolute abundance of each unique TCRbeta CDR3 rearrangement, sequence reads were collapsed and filtered. For each sample, productive Simpson clonality was calculated by taking the square root of Simpson's diversity index across productive rearrangements. TCRdb limited this immuneACCESS table to in-frame rearrangements with V and J called. A share of clones is missing; checked studies link under half to unresolved V genes, and the rest is unexplained. The DNA was the basis for D and trimming; V, J and clone size are from that table. For this sample the table gives some 350,000 clones, of which more than 75% were detected only once. 2.5% to 3% of the sample rests with the top ten.

This sequence originates from a woman in her 30s who had recovered from COVID-19. The material sequenced was PBMCs or T cells enriched from blood (not recorded which).

The nucleotide sequence reads as follows: TGTGCTAGTGGTTTTGGGACTTCAGCAGATACGCAGTATTTT. Its translation is CASGFGTSADTQYF. The sequence links TRBV12-5 to TRBJ2-3, with a tentative D gene TRBD2 over 6 matching bases. The V end loses 3 bases and the J end loses 4 bases, and a stretch of 11 bases separates them. Taken from the germline V gene, the CDR1 and CDR2 loops are LGHNT and FRNRAP. Its CDR3 holds 14 amino acids, cysteine through phenylalanine. Only CDR3 DNA remains: 42 bases, in frame from the first base.